A single sample gave rise to the 5 T cell receptor beta chains below, sequenced in a study of blood T cell repertoires in COVID-19. Only in-frame clones appear in the TCRdb table, and some are missing; sequencing was by immunoSEQ multiplex PCR. The top ten hold around 4% of the sample, which has 100,000 to 150,000 clones, over 70% seen once. Sample: peripheral blood. The receptors here all came from a woman aged 45-65 years with acute or convalescent COVID-19.

The rearrangement links TRBV6-5 to TRBJ2-5; TRBD2 aligns across 8 bases. V lost 5 bases, J lost 3 bases, and 5 bases stayed unmatched. Germline values: CDR1 MNHEY, CDR2 SVGAGI. The CDR3 contains 14 residues. Here the CDR3 reads CASSPPGREETQYF. CDR3 coding DNA: TGTGCCAGCAGTCCCCCCGGGAGGGAAGAGACCCAGTACTTC.

The chain joins TRBV7-6 to TRBJ1-3; 7 positions agree with TRBD1. With 7 bases clipped from V and 0 bases from J, the junction kept 9 bases outside the gene matches. This CDR3 spans 16 amino acids. Germline V CDR1 and CDR2: SGHVS, FNYEAQ. The chain's CDR3 is CASTARQGGSGNTIYF. CDR3 nucleotides: TGTGCCAGCACCGCCAGACAGGGAGGCTCTGGAAACACCATATATTTT.

V gene TRBV6-5 combines with J gene TRBJ2-1; the D is unclear. V dropped 6 bases and J dropped 0 bases, with 9 bases sitting between them. The CDR3 is 14 amino acids. Germline V gives CDR1 MNHEY, CDR2 SVGAGI. The CDR3 region has the DNA TGTGCCAGCAGCACGAGAGGCTCCTACAATGAGCAGTTCTTC. It codes for CASSTRGSYNEQFF.

This clone appeared a few times. The rearrangement links TRBV6-5 to TRBJ2-7; D is possibly TRBD2 (5 bases). Germline loops: CDR1 MNHEY, CDR2 SVGAGI. Trimming stripped 6 bases from V and 4 bases from J, with 7 bases between. The CDR3 length is 11 residues. CDR3 in amino acids: CASRRVYEQYF. The CDR3 DNA reads TGTGCCAGCAGGAGGGTGTACGAGCAGTACTTC.

There are a few counts of this clone. The V call is TRBV20-1, the J call TRBJ1-5; D is undetermined. V was pared by 2 bases and J by 7 bases, with 6 bases between. Germline lookup yields CDR1 DFQATT and CDR2 SNEGSKA (reference sequence). This CDR3 comprises 11 residues. In nucleotides, the CDR3 is TGCAGTGCTAGATACGGGCAGCCCCAGCATTTT. The encoded protein is CSARYGQPQHF.